Below are 18 T cell receptor beta chains sequenced from a single sample in a study of T cell responses to AZD1222 COVID-19 vaccine. Sequencing used immunoSEQ multiplex PCR; TCRdb keeps in-frame clones, though not all of them. The sample records 140,000 or so clones, 86% being singletons. The input for sequencing was peripheral blood, taken 28 days after the second AZD1222 dose. The receptors were sampled from an adult who received the AZD1222 COVID-19 vaccine.

The rearrangement links TRBV6-5 to TRBJ2-5; D remains ambiguous. Per germline, CDR1 MNHEY and CDR2 SVGAGI. The germline V and J ends were trimmed by 4 bases and 5 bases, with 14 bases remaining between them. This CDR3 has 14 residues. The CDR3 region is CASSLLRARETQYF. CDR3 in DNA: TGTGCCAGCAGTTTACTACGGGCGCGGGAGACCCAGTACTTC.

V is TRBV5-6 and J is TRBJ2-3; D may be TRBD1 (6 bases). CDR3 length equals 13 residues. V was clipped by 3 bases and J by 7 bases, with 12 bases between them. Germline V gene data show CDR1 as SGHDT and CDR2 as YYEEEE. CDR3 bases: TGTGCCAGCAGCTCGACAGGTCCGAATACGCAGTATTTT. This codes for CASSSTGPNTQYF.

The chain joins TRBV28 to TRBJ2-3; no clear D. CDR3 size: 15 residues. Trimming cost V 6 bases and J 2 bases, with 15 bases left between them. Germline V gene data show CDR1 as MDHEN and CDR2 as SYDVKM. CDR3 in amino acids: CASRTFQEITDTQYF. CDR3 coding DNA: TGTGCCAGCAGAACCTTCCAGGAGATCACAGATACGCAGTATTTT.

V usage is TRBV18 and J usage is TRBJ1-5; D ambiguous. Germline-derived CDR1 and CDR2 are KGHSH and LQKENI. The ends were cut back, 3 bases at V and 4 bases at J, with 7 bases in the middle. This CDR3 region has 13 residues. This chain's CDR3 is CASSPGFNQPQHF. In nucleotides, the CDR3 is TGTGCCAGCTCACCGGGATTTAATCAGCCCCAGCATTTT.

This chain joins TRBV5-6 and TRBJ2-5; 8 nucleotides match TRBD1. The trim removed 3 bases at V and 5 bases at J, leaving 12 bases unmatched. The germline gives CDR1 SGHDT, CDR2 YYEEEE. CDR3 length: 16 amino acids. This CDR3 is CASSSKTGGLAETQYF. The CDR3 bases are TGTGCCAGCAGCTCGAAAACAGGGGGTTTAGCGGAGACCCAGTACTTC. The full variable domain, completed using reference TRBV5-6 and TRBJ2-5, is DAGVTQSPTHLIKTRGQQVTLRCSPKSGHDTVSWYQQALGQGPQFIFQYYEEEERQRGNFPDRFSGHQFPNYSSELNVNALLLGDSALYLCASSSKTGGLAETQYFGPGTRLLVL.

This clone was counted between two and nine times. The chain joins TRBV11-2 to TRBJ1-4; D unresolved. The CDR3 runs to 14 residues. Germline-derived CDR1 and CDR2 are SGHAT and FQNNGV. With 6 bases removed from V and 0 bases from J, the gap between germline ends came to 8 bases. CDR3 sequence: CASRGYATNEKLFF. The CDR3 coding sequence is TGTGCCAGCAGGGGCTATGCAACTAATGAAAAACTGTTTTTT.

This clone was observed a single time. The rearrangement links TRBV21-1 to TRBJ1-5. TRBV21-1 is recorded as a pseudogene. The CDR3 consists of 19 residues. This CDR3 reads CASSIEDRPKWNSNQPQHF. Here the CDR3 DNA reads TGTGCCAGCAGCATCGAAGACCGACCTAAGTGGAATAGCAATCAGCCCCAGCATTTT.

Here the CDR3 DNA reads TGCGCCAGCAGCTTGGTGGGGGAGACCCAGTACTTC. Its translation: CASSLVGETQYF. This chain links TRBV5-1 with TRBJ2-5; D is uncertain. This CDR3 region has 12 residues. Trimming pared 0 bases from V and 5 bases from J, leaving 5 bases between. CDR1 is SGHRS, CDR2 YFSETQ, per germline.

The J gene is TRBJ2-3, the V gene TRBV27, with 12 positions matching TRBD2. This CDR3 is built from 16 residues. Germline V CDR1 and CDR2: MNHEY, SMNVEV (reference sequence). Trimming took 5 bases from V and 3 from J; bases not matched to a gene: 6. CDR3 region: CASSPTSGGVTDTQYF. The CDR3 region has the DNA TGTGCCAGCAGTCCGACTAGCGGGGGCGTGACAGATACGCAGTATTTT.

V gene TRBV5-5 combines with J gene TRBJ2-7; TRBD2 agrees at 9 bases. V was clipped by 0 bases and J by 1 base; unmatched bases: 8. CDR3 length: 17 residues. CDR1 SGHKS and CDR2 YYEKEE come from the germline V gene (reference sequence). The CDR3 nucleotides read TGTGCCAGCAGCTTGGTTGCTAGCGGGGCATTGTCCTACGAGCAGTACTTC. Its protein is CASSLVASGALSYEQYF.

This chain uses TRBV12-2 with TRBJ2-7; whether TRBD1, the table's D call, matches the DNA was not checked. TRBV12-2 is flagged as a pseudogene. The CDR3 covers 16 residues. The CDR3 region is CASRSPPPGQGDEQYF. The DNA for the CDR3 is TGTGCAAGTCGCTCCCCACCCCCGGGACAGGGCGACGAGCAGTACTTC.

The V gene is TRBV11-1, the J gene TRBJ1-2; 7 nucleotides align to TRBD1. The CDR3 loop spans 13 amino acids. V lost 4 bases and J lost 7; bases outside the gene matches: 6. Germline V lookup: CDR1 SGHAT, CDR2 FQDESV (reference sequence). The CDR3: CASSSTGLSGYTF. The CDR3 DNA is TGTGCCAGCAGCTCGACAGGGTTGAGTGGCTACACCTTC.

The chain couples TRBV7-8 to TRBJ1-5; D is uncertain. CDR3 length: 13 residues. V lost 1 base, J lost 11 bases, and 12 bases lay in between. Germline assignment: CDR1 SGHVS and CDR2 FQNEAQ. Written as DNA, the CDR3 is TGTGCCAGCAGCTTAGGGAACCCGAGGGCCCAGCATTTT. Translated, it gives CASSLGNPRAQHF.

This chain uses TRBV4-1 with TRBJ2-2; D remains ambiguous. The V gene lost 3 bases and the J gene lost 4 bases, with 6 bases spanning the gap. This CDR3 is built from 13 residues. CDR1 and CDR2 (germline): MGHRA, YSYEKL. CDR3 protein: CASSHFSTGELFF. CDR3 bases: TGCGCCAGCAGCCATTTTTCCACCGGGGAGCTGTTTTTT.

The rearrangement links TRBV18 to TRBJ1-2, with no clear D. This CDR3 region has 13 residues. Germline V gene sequence: CDR1 KGHSH, CDR2 LQKENI. The V gene lost 2 bases and the J gene lost 5 bases, with 9 bases spanning the gap. The CDR3 loop is CASSPGGVYGYTF. For the CDR3, the DNA is TGTGCCAGCTCACCAGGAGGAGTATATGGCTACACCTTC.

Of note for this clone: This sample includes further DNA sequences coding for the same CDR3. In nucleotides, the CDR3 is TGTGCCACCTCGGACTTCAGTGGCAATCAGCCCCAGCATTTT. Its protein is CATSDFSGNQPQHF. The chain couples TRBV24-1 to TRBJ1-5; D not resolved. V was shortened by 9 bases and J by 2 bases, with 13 bases between the two germline ends. Germline V gene sequence: CDR1 KGHDR, CDR2 SFDVKD. The CDR3 contains 14 residues.

V usage is TRBV29-1 and J usage is TRBJ1-3; TRBD1 is a possible D gene (5 bases). Germline loops: CDR1 SQVTM, CDR2 ANQGSEA. The CDR3 is made up of 17 amino acids. V lost 7 bases, J lost 0 bases, and 22 bases lay in between. Here the CDR3 DNA reads TGCAGCGCACGAGTAGAGGGACGAGGGGTCTCTGGAAACACCATATATTTT. It codes for CSARVEGRGVSGNTIYF.

The chain joins TRBV5-1 to TRBJ2-5; tentative D call: TRBD2 (6 bases). V lost 4 bases and J lost 4, with 17 bases in between. Germline V gene lookup returns CDR1 SGHRS and CDR2 YFSETQ. This CDR3 is 15 amino acids long. CDR3 DNA sequence: TGCGCCAGCAGCCTAGGACTACTTGAGAGAGAGACCCAGTACTTC. Residues: CASSLGLLERETQYF.